Each of the 25 T cell receptor beta chains below was sequenced from the same sample in a study of post-analysis software for immune sequencing data. The study, taken as a whole, reports: In patients, TRBV5-6, TRBV5-1 and TRBV20-1 belonged to five or six TRBV segments found more frequently than in controls.

Built from TCR beta cDNA, the libraries had unique molecular identifiers in them. TCRdb ran MiXCR on the PCR reads and lists one entry per CDR3 protein. The sample consists of around 770,000 distinct CDR3 sequences, under 60% of them appearing once. No antigen is known for these receptors. The sample consisted of blood. The receptor set was obtained from a girl between 10 and 17 years old with multiple sclerosis.

There are a few counts of this clonotype. This chain uses TRBV6-5 with TRBJ1-2; D not resolved. The germline V and J ends were trimmed by 5 bases and 4 bases, with 14 bases remaining between them. CDR3 length: 14 amino acids. Germline V CDR1 and CDR2: MNHEY, SVGAGI. The CDR3 DNA reads as TGTGCCAGCAGTAACAGCCAAACCCTCTATGGCTACACCTTC. Its translation is CASSNSQTLYGYTF.

The rearrangement links TRBV19 to TRBJ2-7, with 9 bases that match TRBD2. The CDR3 is made up of 15 amino acids. The V segment lost 5 bases and the J segment 4 bases; nucleotides outside the gene matches: 9. Germline values: CDR1 LNHDA, CDR2 SQIVND (reference sequence). The CDR3 protein is CASSAREGSRYEQYF. The CDR3 DNA sequence: TGTGCCAGTAGTGCGCGGGAGGGCTCCAGATACGAGCAGTACTTC. The full variable domain, its missing parts supplied by reference TRBV19 and TRBJ2-7, is DGGITQSPKYLFRKEGQNVTLSCEQNLNHDAMYWYRQDPGQGLRLIYYSQIVNDFQKGDIAEGYSVSREKKESFPLTVTSAQKNPTAFYLCASSAREGSRYEQYFGPGTRLTVT.

The J gene is TRBJ2-1, the V gene TRBV27; 7 bases align to TRBD2. Germline V lookup: CDR1 MNHEY, CDR2 SMNVEV (reference sequence). V shed 4 bases, J shed 6 bases, and the junction held 12 bases outside the gene matches. The CDR3 spans 16 residues. The CDR3 loop is CASSSDSGRRPNEQFF. The CDR3 DNA follows: TGTGCCAGCAGTTCTGATAGCGGGCGGAGGCCCAATGAGCAGTTCTTC.

This clonotype showed up just once. V is TRBV9 and J is TRBJ2-1, with D perhaps matching TRBD2 (6 bases). The germline V gene has CDR1 SGDLS and CDR2 YYNGEE. V was pared by 3 bases and J by 4 bases, with 14 bases between. The length of the CDR3 is 15 residues. The CDR3 reads CASSAQGAGYNEQFF. CDR3 DNA: TGTGCCAGCAGCGCGCAAGGGGCGGGATACAATGAGCAGTTCTTC.

This clonotype was detected a few times. The chain employs TRBV4-3 and TRBJ2-1, with 8 positions matching TRBD2. The V and J ends lost 5 bases and 10 bases, in that order; junction bases with no gene match: 13. The CDR3 loop spans 15 amino acids. Germline CDR1 and CDR2: LGHNA and YSLEER. In nucleotides, the CDR3 is TGCGCCAGCAGCTTACCGGGACTAGGGGTTGGGGAGCAGTTCTTC. This translates into CASSLPGLGVGEQFF.

This clonotype has a handful of counts. A read error may account for a junction end that differs from germline. The rearrangement links TRBV24-1 to TRBJ2-1, with 7 bases aligning to TRBD2. The CDR3 is 15 residues long. Germline V lookup: CDR1 KGHDR, CDR2 SFDVKD. The CDR3 sequence is CATGDRTRDYSEQFF. The DNA for the CDR3 is TGTGCCACCGGTGATCGAACCCGGGACTATTCTGAGCAGTTCTTC.

This clonotype was found many times. The chain is built from TRBV7-3 and TRBJ2-1; TRBD2 matches 8 bases. The CDR3 runs 15 residues. In germline, CDR1 is SGHTA, CDR2 FQGTGA. With V trimmed by 2 bases and J by 2 bases, 2 bases remained unmatched. This chain's CDR3 is CASSLPGGAYNEQFF. CDR3 nucleotide sequence: TGTGCCAGCAGCTTACCGGGAGGGGCCTACAATGAGCAGTTCTTC.

This clonotype was observed a few times. The J gene is TRBJ2-7, the V gene TRBV5-1, with D uncertain. The germline CDR1 and CDR2 sequences are SGHRS and YFSETQ. This CDR3 is 14 amino acids long. V was pared by 1 base and J by 3 bases, with 11 bases between. The CDR3 DNA reads TGCGCCAGCAGCTTGTTTGGCGGAGACTACGAGCAGTACTTC. Translated: CASSLFGGDYEQYF.

As concerns this clonotype: Relative to the germline gene, one junction end is altered; a read error may explain this. The V gene is TRBV24-1, the J gene TRBJ2-1; maybe TRBD2 (6 bases). Germline CDR1 and CDR2: KGHDR and SFDVKD. The CDR3 totals 16 residues. As DNA, the CDR3 is TGTGCCGCCAGTGAGAGCGGGCGCGGCTCCTACAATGAGCAGTTCTTC. This sequence encodes CAASESGRGSYNEQFF.

This clonotype was counted between two and nine times. The CDR3 here is CSARRAGAKNIQYF. CDR3 sequence (DNA): TGCAGTGCTAGAAGGGCAGGGGCCAAAAACATTCAGTACTTC. V and J are TRBV20-1 and TRBJ2-4; D is possibly TRBD1 (5 bases). Trimming removed 2 bases at V and 1 base at J, with 9 bases between. The CDR3 consists of 14 residues. Germline values: CDR1 DFQATT, CDR2 SNEGSKA (reference sequence).

This clonotype was found once. CDR3 DNA sequence: TGTGCCAGCAGCGTAGACGGCTCCGCAAACTACGAGCAGTACTTC. As protein: CASSVDGSANYEQYF. This chain connects TRBV9 to TRBJ2-7; D unresolved. The CDR3 totals 15 residues. Looked up from germline, CDR1 is SGDLS and CDR2 is YYNGEE. Trimming took 0 bases from V and 3 from J, leaving 13 bases between them.

The CDR3 loop reads CASSFGRGSGEQYF. DNA of the CDR3: TGTGCCAGCAGCTTCGGCAGGGGATCTGGCGAGCAGTACTTC. The chain joins TRBV13 to TRBJ2-7; D is possibly TRBD1 (6 bases). Trimming removed 3 bases at V and 6 bases at J, with 15 bases between. This CDR3 is built from 14 residues. The germline CDR1 and CDR2 sequences are PRHDT and FYEKMQ (reference sequence).

This clonotype was found a few times. V and J are TRBV20-1 and TRBJ2-7; 7 bases match TRBD1. CDR3 length equals 13 residues. V lost 1 base and J lost 3; bases outside the gene matches: 3. The germline CDR1 and CDR2 sequences are DFQATT and SNEGSKA (reference sequence). The CDR3 sequence: CSARGGQNYEQYF. The CDR3 DNA reads as TGCAGTGCTAGAGGGGGACAGAACTACGAGCAGTACTTC.

The chain recombines TRBV6-1 with TRBJ2-6, with D perhaps assigned TRBD1 or TRBD2 (5 bases each). The CDR3 is made up of 18 amino acids. Germline V gives CDR1 MNHNS, CDR2 SASEGT. The ends were cut back, 8 bases at V and 0 bases at J, with 20 bases in the middle. Here the CDR3 reads CASGGSAYGYSGANVLTF. The CDR3 DNA is TGTGCCAGCGGGGGATCCGCTTATGGCTACTCTGGGGCCAACGTCCTGACTTTC.

The chain recombines TRBV29-1 with TRBJ2-1; 10 bases agree with TRBD2. Germline V gene data show CDR1 as SQVTM and CDR2 as ANQGSEA. Unmatched junction bases numbered 4, after V lost 1 base and J lost 4 bases. CDR3 length: 15 amino acids. The CDR3 nucleotides are TGCAGCGTTGAAGGAGGACTAGCGGTATACAATGAGCAGTTCTTC. Amino acid sequence: CSVEGGLAVYNEQFF.

The CDR3 is CASSVEDRVQETQYF. The CDR3 DNA follows: TGTGCCAGCAGCGTAGAGGACAGGGTCCAAGAGACCCAGTACTTC. The gene calls are TRBV9 and TRBJ2-5; 8 nucleotides agree with TRBD1. The V gene's germline CDR1 is SGDLS and CDR2 YYNGEE. V lost 0 bases, J lost 1 base, and 2 bases stayed unmatched. The CDR3 length is 15 residues.

V and J are TRBV2 and TRBJ2-4; D might be TRBD2 (6 bases). The CDR3 has 14 amino acids. V shed 10 bases and J shed 0 bases, with 13 bases lying between them. The germline CDR1 and CDR2 sequences are SNHLY and FYNNEI. As DNA, the CDR3 is TGTGCCACCGTCGGCGGGGTAGCCAAAAACATTCAGTACTTC. Its protein product is CATVGGVAKNIQYF.

The genes are TRBV7-2 and TRBJ1-5; no clear D. With 2 bases removed from V and 0 bases from J, the gap between germline ends came to 8 bases. This CDR3 is 15 amino acids long. Per germline, CDR1 SGHTA and CDR2 FQGNSA. The CDR3 reads CASSLFGDSNQPQHF. The CDR3 DNA reads TGTGCCAGCAGCTTATTCGGGGATAGCAATCAGCCCCAGCATTTT.

This clonotype has only a few counts. The chain carries TRBV9 and TRBJ2-3; TRBD2 matches 9 bases. CDR3 length: 17 residues. Germline V gives CDR1 SGDLS, CDR2 YYNGEE. V lost 3 bases and J lost 0; bases outside the gene matches: 8. The CDR3 sequence: CASSAPTSGASTDTQYF. As DNA, the CDR3 is TGTGCCAGCAGCGCGCCGACTAGCGGAGCTAGCACAGATACGCAGTATTTT.

The V and J genes are TRBV4-1 and TRBJ2-1, with D uncertain. The CDR3 contains 13 residues. V was pared by 0 bases and J by 8 bases, with 8 bases between. Germline loops: CDR1 MGHRA, CDR2 YSYEKL. The CDR3 nucleotides read TGCGCCAGCAGCCAAGAGCATGGCGATGAGCAGTTCTTC. Its protein product is CASSQEHGDEQFF.

The chain uses TRBV20-1 and TRBJ1-2; D ambiguous. Germline V CDR1 and CDR2: DFQATT, SNEGSKA (reference sequence). The CDR3 is 13 amino acids. Deletions cut 1 base from V and 3 bases from J, with 9 bases between. The CDR3 nucleotides are TGCAGTGCTAGAGTAGGGTGGGACTATGGCTACACCTTC. Residues: CSARVGWDYGYTF.

This clonotype was found a few times. The chain links TRBV4-1 to TRBJ2-3; 8 bases align to TRBD2. The CDR3 extends over 17 amino acids. Germline CDR1 reads MGHRA; CDR2 reads YSYEKL. J gave up 0 bases and V 1 base, and 6 bases lay outside the gene matches. This chain's CDR3 is CASSQVFSGDSTDTQYF. The CDR3 nucleotides are TGCGCCAGCAGCCAAGTTTTTAGCGGGGATAGCACAGATACGCAGTATTTT.

This clonotype was seen only a few times. The V and J genes are TRBV20-1 and TRBJ2-7; tentatively, D is TRBD2 (6 bases). The DNA end is more similar to TRBJ2-5, so the J call may be wrong. The CDR3 totals 13 residues. Germline V gene sequence: CDR1 DFQATT, CDR2 SNEGSKA (reference sequence). CDR3 protein: CSAWAGMVGTQYF. As DNA, the CDR3 is TGCAGTGCTTGGGCGGGGATGGTTGGGACCCAGTACTTC.

In this sample, this clonotype turned up a few times. The chain uses TRBV18 and TRBJ2-5, with D possibly matching TRBD1 (6 bases). This CDR3 has 15 amino acids. V lost 6 bases to trimming and J lost 3 bases, with 17 bases between them. Germline V CDR1 and CDR2: KGHSH, LQKENI. DNA of the CDR3: TGTGCCAGCTCCCTGACAGGAGGAAGCGAAGAGACCCAGTACTTC. Protein product: CASSLTGGSEETQYF.

This clonotype was recorded a few times. This sequence joins TRBV12-3 or TRBV12-4 and TRBJ2-6, with 7 bases matching TRBD1. The CDR3 contains 18 residues. After removal of 3 bases from V and 0 bases from J, the junction contained 8 bases not matched to a gene. The CDR3 bases are TGTGCCAGCAGTTTTTCGCCGGGACAGCCCTCTGGGGCCAACGTCCTGACTTTC. Its protein is CASSFSPGQPSGANVLTF.